This T cell receptor beta chain comes out of a study of control samples from healthy donors and cancer patients. The CDR3 has 16 residues. J gave up 9 bases and V 3 bases, and 10 bases lay outside the gene matches. The germline CDR1 and CDR2 sequences are MRHNA and SNTAGT. Profiling relied on immunoSEQ multiplex PCR, and the TCRdb table lists in-frame clones only, not all of them. The sample lists about 92,000 clones; 82% were seen once. The sequence derives from a woman aged 55-69 years in good health. Sequenced input: blood. The chain carries TRBV6-4 and TRBJ2-1; 11 nucleotides match TRBD2. DNA of the CDR3: TGTGCCAGCAGTGAAACCACTAGCGGGAGATTGAGTGAGCAGTTCTTC. Protein sequence: CASSETTSGRLSEQFF.